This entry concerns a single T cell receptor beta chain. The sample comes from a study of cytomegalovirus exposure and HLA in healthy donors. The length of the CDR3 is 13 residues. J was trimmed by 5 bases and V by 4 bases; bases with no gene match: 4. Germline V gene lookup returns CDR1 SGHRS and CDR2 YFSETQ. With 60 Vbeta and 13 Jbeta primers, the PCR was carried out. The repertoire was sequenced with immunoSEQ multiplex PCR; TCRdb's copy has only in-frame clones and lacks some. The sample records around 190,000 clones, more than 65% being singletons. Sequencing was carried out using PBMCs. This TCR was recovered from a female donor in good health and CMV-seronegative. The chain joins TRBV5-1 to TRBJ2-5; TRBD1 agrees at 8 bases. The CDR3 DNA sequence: TGCGCCAGCAGCCAGGACAGGGTGGAGACCCAGTACTTC. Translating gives CASSQDRVETQYF.